The next 22 T cell receptor beta chains were all read from a single sample in a study of shared clonotypes between healthy human individuals. Repertoires were generated with immunoSEQ multiplex PCR, while TCRdb's copy carries only in-frame clones and drops some. Counted here are around 2,000,000 clones, approximately 94% occurring once; the ten biggest clones make up approximately 1.2%. Naive CD8 isolation took CD45RO-negative cells positively selected for CCR7 and excluded terminally differentiated effector memory CD45RA+ cells. The sequenced sample was naive CD8+ T cells sorted from blood. The receptors stem from a man aged 18-30 years in good health.

This clone was seen once. This chain links TRBV2 with TRBJ2-1, with 8 bases fitting TRBD1. The germline gives CDR1 SNHLY, CDR2 FYNNEI. This CDR3 contains 16 residues. Trimming took 3 bases from V and 2 from J; bases not matched to a gene: 6. CDR3 DNA sequence: TGTGCCAGCAGTGACCTGACAGGGGAGGCCTACAATGAGCAGTTCTTC. Protein: CASSDLTGEAYNEQFF.

V and J are TRBV10-1 and TRBJ2-5, with 10 bases lining up with TRBD1. This CDR3 is built from 16 residues. The germline gives CDR1 WNHNN, CDR2 SYGVQD (reference sequence). Trimming cost V 3 bases and J 5 bases; bases outside gene matches: 9. Written as DNA, the CDR3 is TGCGCCAGCAGTGAATCGCAGGGACAGGGGTGGGAGACCCAGTACTTC. Protein product: CASSESQGQGWETQYF.

This clone has ten or more counts. This rearrangement joins TRBV4-1 to TRBJ2-5; D could derive from TRBD1 or TRBD2 (7 bases each). V was pared by 4 bases and J by 2 bases, with 17 bases between. This CDR3 region has 16 residues. Germline V gene sequence: CDR1 MGHRA, CDR2 YSYEKL. CDR3 coding DNA: TGCGCCAGCAGCCCTAGTAACAGGGGAGGGCAAGAGACCCAGTACTTC. As protein: CASSPSNRGGQETQYF.

This chain joins TRBV29-1 and TRBJ1-1, with a weak D call TRBD1 (6 bases). CDR1 and CDR2 from the germline V gene are SQVTM and ANQGSEA. The CDR3 extends over 15 amino acids. V shed 7 bases and J shed 0 bases, with 18 bases lying between them. In nucleotides, the CDR3 is TGCAGCGCCCTGGGGGGACAATCCATGAACACTGAAGCTTTCTTT. Encoded protein: CSALGGQSMNTEAFF.

The chain recombines TRBV5-1 with TRBJ1-4, with D perhaps TRBD1 (6 bases). Germline V CDR1 and CDR2: SGHRS, YFSETQ. The V end was cut by 4 bases, the J end by 6 bases, with 10 bases between. The CDR3 is 13 residues long. The CDR3 DNA follows: TGCGCCAGCAGCACTCGGACAGATGAAAAACTGTTTTTT. It encodes CASSTRTDEKLFF. Full variable domain (remainder filled in from reference TRBV5-1 and TRBJ1-4): KAGVTQTPRYLIKTRGQQVTLSCSPISGHRSVSWYQQTPGQGLQFLFEYFSETQRNKGNFPGRFSGRQFSNSRSEMNVSTLELGDSALYLCASSTRTDEKLFFGSGTQLSVL.

The rearrangement uses TRBV11-2 and TRBJ2-1; 9 bases are a match to TRBD2. The CDR3 totals 15 residues. The germline V gene has CDR1 SGHAT and CDR2 FQNNGV. With 1 base clipped from V and 8 bases from J, the junction kept 6 bases outside the gene matches. This CDR3 reads CASSLVASGKDEQFF. The CDR3 nucleotides are TGTGCCAGCAGCTTAGTTGCTAGCGGGAAGGATGAGCAGTTCTTC. The entire variable domain, with the rest obtained from reference TRBV11-2 and TRBJ2-1, is as follows: EAGVAQSPRYKIIEKRQSVAFWCNPISGHATLYWYQQILGQGPKLLIQFQNNGVVDDSQLPKDRFSAERLKGVDSTLKIQPAKLEDSAVYLCASSLVASGKDEQFFGPGTRLTVL.

The chain employs TRBV19 and TRBJ1-6; 9 bases are shared with TRBD1. This CDR3 is built from 15 residues. Germline lookup yields CDR1 LNHDA and CDR2 SQIVND (reference sequence). Trimming took 1 base from V and 7 from J; bases not matched to a gene: 2. CDR3 in DNA: TGTGCCAGTAGTATAGCTACAGGGGGCAATTCACCCCTCCACTTT. Residues: CASSIATGGNSPLHF.

The rearrangement uses TRBV27 and TRBJ2-7; tentatively, D is TRBD1 (6 bases). V was cut by 5 bases and J by 3 bases, with 8 bases left in between. This CDR3 spans 12 amino acids. From germline, CDR1 is MNHEY and CDR2 SMNVEV (reference sequence). CDR3 loop: CASSPGDYEQYF. The CDR3 bases are TGTGCCAGCAGTCCAGGGGACTACGAGCAGTACTTC.

The V call is TRBV5-1, the J call TRBJ2-7, with TRBD2 matching over 9 bases. V shed 0 bases, J shed 0 bases, and the junction held 10 bases outside the gene matches. The CDR3 consists of 18 residues. Germline V gives CDR1 SGHRS, CDR2 YFSETQ. The CDR3 reads CASSLASGVLSSSYEQYF. The CDR3 bases are TGCGCCAGCAGCTTGGCTAGCGGGGTGTTAAGCAGCTCCTACGAGCAGTACTTC.

Remarks on this clone: This sample also contains other DNA sequences that code for the same CDR3. The chain recombines TRBV6-5 with TRBJ2-7; the D gene is possibly TRBD2 (5 bases). The CDR3 totals 11 residues. With 7 bases removed from V and 5 bases from J, the gap between germline ends came to 9 bases. Looked up from germline, CDR1 is MNHEY and CDR2 is SVGAGI. The CDR3 region has the DNA TGTGCCAGCACCTCGGGGAACGAGCAGTACTTC. This gives the protein CASTSGNEQYF.

The chain links TRBV27 to TRBJ1-4; a weak D match, TRBD1 (6 bases). CDR3 size: 15 residues. Germline V gene lookup returns CDR1 MNHEY and CDR2 SMNVEV (reference sequence). Deletions cut 3 bases from V and 3 bases from J, with 11 bases between. CDR3 sequence (DNA): TGTGCCAGCAGTTTCACAGGGAACTCTAATGAAAAACTGTTTTTT. Translated: CASSFTGNSNEKLFF.

The chain recombines TRBV4-3 with TRBJ1-4; D is undetermined. Between the trimmed V and J ends, which lost 2 bases and 7 bases, there was a span of 23 bases. CDR3 length equals 18 residues. Per germline, CDR1 LGHNA and CDR2 YSLEER. CDR3 in DNA: TGCGCCAGCAGCCAAATACCACCCGACGAGGGTGTGCCTGAAAAACTGTTTTTT. This gives the protein CASSQIPPDEGVPEKLFF.

The chain recombines TRBV5-4 with TRBJ2-7, with 9 bases matching TRBD2. CDR1 SGHNT and CDR2 YYREEE come from the germline V gene (reference sequence). CDR3 length: 15 residues. The V segment lost 4 bases and the J segment 5 bases; nucleotides outside the gene matches: 10. CDR3 region: CASSEEGLASNEQYF. CDR3 sequence (DNA): TGTGCCAGCAGCGAGGAGGGACTAGCATCCAACGAGCAGTACTTC.

This clone has only one observation. V is TRBV2 and J is TRBJ2-7, with D unresolved. The ends were cut back, 3 bases at V and 6 bases at J, with 9 bases in the middle. The CDR3 loop spans 12 amino acids. Germline CDR1 reads SNHLY; CDR2 reads FYNNEI. The CDR3 loop reads CASSEGRPEQYF. DNA for the CDR3: TGTGCCAGCAGTGAGGGCAGGCCCGAGCAGTACTTC.

The rearrangement links TRBV7-9 to TRBJ2-1; 9 nucleotides match TRBD1. CDR1 is SEHNR and CDR2 is FQNEAQ in the germline V gene (reference sequence). There are 15 residues in the CDR3. V was clipped by 5 bases and J by 3 bases; unmatched bases: 5. CDR3 DNA: TGTGCCAGCAGCCGAAGACAGGGGGGCTACAATGAGCAGTTCTTC. It codes for CASSRRQGGYNEQFF.

CDR3 loop: CASSHDSYYGYTF. DNA for the CDR3: TGTGCCAGCAGCCATGACAGTTACTATGGCTACACCTTC. The chain carries TRBV6-6 and TRBJ1-2, with D maybe TRBD1 (5 bases). The V gene lost 6 bases and the J gene lost 3 bases, with 11 bases spanning the gap. Germline CDR1 is MNHNY and CDR2 is SVGAGI (reference sequence). The CDR3 has 13 residues.

The chain couples TRBV7-9 to TRBJ1-1, with D tentatively TRBD1 (5 bases). This CDR3 region has 17 residues. Between the trimmed V and J ends, which lost 5 bases and 0 bases, there was a span of 19 bases. Germline CDR1 SEHNR, CDR2 FQNEAQ (reference sequence). The CDR3 DNA reads TGTGCCAGCAGCGACCAAACAGGTACCATAATGAACACTGAAGCTTTCTTT. It is translated as CASSDQTGTIMNTEAFF.

To note about this clone: Other nucleotide sequences in the sample specify the same CDR3. The genes are TRBV6-5 and TRBJ1-2, with D hard to call. Germline-derived CDR1 and CDR2 are MNHEY and SVGAGI. V lost 0 bases to trimming and J lost 1 base, with 9 bases between them. The CDR3 sequence is 15 residues long. The CDR3 bases are TGTGCCAGCAGTTACTCGGAAGGTGTTAACTATGGCTACACCTTC. Its protein product is CASSYSEGVNYGYTF.

V usage is TRBV6-1 and J usage is TRBJ2-5, with D possibly matching TRBD1 (5 bases). The CDR3 runs 13 residues. V gave up 6 bases and J gave up 4 bases, with 12 bases separating them. Germline V CDR1 and CDR2: MNHNS, SASEGT. The CDR3 is CASREIRAETQYF. The CDR3 coding sequence is TGTGCCAGCAGGGAAATCAGGGCAGAGACCCAGTACTTC.

This sequence joins TRBV7-2 and TRBJ2-5; TRBD2 aligns across 13 bases. Trimming removed 5 bases from V and 2 bases from J; junction bases left unmatched: 5. Germline V CDR1 and CDR2: SGHTA, FQGNSA. This CDR3 region has 16 residues. In nucleotides, the CDR3 is TGTGCCAGCAGCCTTCGGACTAGCGGGGGACAAGAGACCCAGTACTTC. Translating it yields CASSLRTSGGQETQYF.

The chain joins TRBV13 to TRBJ2-7; 7 bases fit TRBD1. CDR1 and CDR2 (germline): PRHDT, FYEKMQ (reference sequence). The CDR3 loop spans 15 amino acids. V trimming: 8 bases; J trimming: 0 bases; junction bases outside the gene matches: 10. This CDR3 reads CASRETGVHSYEQYF. Written as DNA, the CDR3 is TGTGCCAGCCGAGAAACAGGGGTCCACTCCTACGAGCAGTACTTC.

The chain couples TRBV10-3 to TRBJ2-3; 8 nucleotides align to TRBD2. V trimming: 10 bases; J trimming: 0 bases; junction bases outside the gene matches: 15. CDR3 length: 17 residues. Germline V gene sequence: CDR1 ENHRY, CDR2 SYGVKD. The CDR3 bases are TGTGCCACCTCCGCGGAAACTAGCGGCTCTAGCACAGATACGCAGTATTTT. It is translated as CATSAETSGSSTDTQYF.